The TCR beta chain under discussion was sequenced for a study of blood T cell repertoires in COVID-19. As for the study in general: From the United States, Italy and Spain came samples of acute and convalescent COVID-19. Sources were T cells, B-cell-depleted T cells, or PBMCs; the material itself was cDNA or gDNA.

V shed 2 bases, J shed 3 bases, and the junction held 5 bases outside the gene matches. Germline V gene lookup returns CDR1 MNHNY and CDR2 SVGAGI (reference sequence). CDR3 length: 15 residues. The authors' processing: How many nucleated cells were present was estimated from reference gene primer amplification. Sequencing used immunoSEQ multiplex PCR; TCRdb keeps in-frame clones, though not all of them. The V and J calls and clone size were taken over from that table, and D and trimming were inferred from the DNA. This sample has 150,000 to 200,000 clones, with roughly 80% found just once. The chain is built from TRBV6-6 and TRBJ2-5; 8 bases align to TRBD1. Source material: peripheral blood. This TCR derives from a human donor with acute or convalescent COVID-19. The donor label of this sample is uncertain. The CDR3 region is CASSYQGAVEETQYF. CDR3 bases: TGTGCCAGCAGTTACCAGGGGGCCGTGGAAGAGACCCAGTACTTC.